This T cell receptor (beta chain) was observed in a study of blood T cell repertoires in COVID-19. On the study more broadly: Acute and convalescent COVID-19 samples came from the United States, Italy and Spain.

The method was immunoSEQ multiplex PCR; TCRdb's version includes in-frame clones alone and lacks a portion of them. This table has approximately 230,000 clones, approximately 90% appearing once. Participants spanned ages about 18 to 100 years and resided in roughly 22 US areas. Two negative PCRs, clearance, or symptom resolution were required of recovered Cohort 3 donors. V lost 6 bases to trimming and J lost 4 bases, with 15 bases between them. Germline V gene sequence: CDR1 KGHSH, CDR2 LQKENI. The CDR3 extends over 14 amino acids. Input material: PBMCs or T cells enriched from blood (not recorded which). The chain uses TRBV18 and TRBJ1-1; D perhaps matches TRBD1 (6 bases). The receptor comes from a woman aged 25 to 39 who had recovered from COVID-19. The CDR3 loop reads CASSQGPSGTEAFF. In nucleotides, the CDR3 is TGTGCCAGCTCGCAGGGGCCTAGTGGCACTGAAGCTTTCTTT.